One and the same sample provided the 6 T cell receptor beta chains below, sequenced in a study of blood T cell repertoires in COVID-19. The method was immunoSEQ multiplex PCR; TCRdb's version includes in-frame clones alone and lacks a portion of them. The sample lists fewer than 200,000 clones; over 70% were seen once. Source material: peripheral blood. The source of these receptors is a man in his sixties with acute or convalescent COVID-19.

The V gene is TRBV5-1, the J gene TRBJ2-3; 8 positions agree with TRBD2. The CDR3 loop spans 14 amino acids. The V segment lost 2 bases and the J segment 1 base; nucleotides outside the gene matches: 0. Germline V gives CDR1 SGHRS, CDR2 YFSETQ. As DNA, the CDR3 is TGCGCCAGCAGCTTAGCGGGAGGCACAGATACGCAGTATTTT. Protein: CASSLAGGTDTQYF.

The chain joins TRBV5-5 to TRBJ2-7, with 11 bases aligning to TRBD2. Germline CDR1 SGHKS, CDR2 YYEKEE (reference sequence). This CDR3 has 15 residues. Trimming took 4 bases from V and 4 from J; bases not matched to a gene: 7. CDR3 protein: CASSLPTSGTYEQYF. CDR3 sequence (DNA): TGTGCCAGCAGCCTCCCGACTAGCGGGACATACGAGCAGTACTTC.

The DNA of the CDR3 is TGTGCCAGCAGCCCGGGGACAGGGATGAACACTGAAGCTTTCTTT. Translating gives CASSPGTGMNTEAFF. V usage is TRBV7-9 and J usage is TRBJ1-1, with 9 bases identical to TRBD1. Germline lookup yields CDR1 SEHNR and CDR2 FQNEAQ (reference sequence). The CDR3 extends over 15 amino acids. After removal of 5 bases from V and 0 bases from J, the junction contained 4 bases not matched to a gene.

The CDR3 nucleotides read TGTGCCAGCAGCGTAGAGGGGCCCAACTCCTACGAGCAGTACTTC. It codes for CASSVEGPNSYEQYF. J is TRBJ2-7 and V is TRBV9, with a weak D call TRBD1 (5 bases). The germline CDR1 and CDR2 sequences are SGDLS and YYNGEE. Deletions cut 0 bases from V and 0 bases from J, with 10 bases between. The CDR3 has 15 amino acids. The entire variable domain, with the rest obtained from reference TRBV9 and TRBJ2-7, is as follows: DSGVTQTPKHLITATGQRVTLRCSPRSGDLSVYWYQQSLDQGLQFLIQYYNGEERAKGNILERFSAQQFPDLHSELNLSSLELGDSALYFCASSVEGPNSYEQYFGPGTRLTVT.

The chain joins TRBV3-1 (or the pseudogene TRBV3-2) to TRBJ1-1; 7 bases align to TRBD1. The CDR3 contains 13 residues. Unmatched junction bases numbered 1, after V lost 1 base and J lost 5 bases. Germline CDR1 and CDR2: LGHDT and YNNKEL (reference sequence). The CDR3 nucleotides are TGTGCCAGCAGCCAAGGACAGGGAACTGAAGCTTTCTTT. Translated, it gives CASSQGQGTEAFF.

The CDR3 sequence is CASSPDSGRQPQHF. The CDR3 DNA is TGTGCCAGCAGTCCTGACAGCGGGCGTCAGCCCCAGCATTTT. V gene TRBV27 combines with J gene TRBJ1-5; D perhaps matches TRBD1 (5 bases). V was cut by 5 bases and J by 6 bases, with 14 bases left in between. The CDR3 extends over 14 amino acids. Looked up from germline, CDR1 is MNHEY and CDR2 is SMNVEV (reference sequence).